This T cell receptor (beta chain) appears in the sequencing data of a study of blood T cell repertoires in COVID-19. Study in general: The United States, Italy and Spain supplied acute and convalescent COVID-19 samples. Sample material is recorded as cDNA or gDNA derived from T cells, B-cell-depleted T cells, or PBMCs.

Authors' analysis steps: It was from reference gene primer amplification that nucleated cell counts were estimated. Produced via immunoSEQ multiplex PCR; TCRdb's table is partial and in-frame only. Clone size and the V and J calls come from that table; the DNA yielded D and trimming. The table lists under 150,000 clones, approximately 81% of them singletons. The CDR3 runs 12 residues. Trimming removed 6 bases from V and 1 base from J, with 5 bases in between. CDR1 SGHNT and CDR2 YENEEA come from the germline V gene. This receptor was taken from a human donor in a cohort sampled during active COVID-19. What was sequenced was peripheral blood. This chain connects TRBV11-3 to TRBJ2-3; D not resolved. CDR3 sequence: CASSHGTDTQYF. For the CDR3, the DNA is TGTGCCAGCAGTCATGGCACAGATACGCAGTATTTT. Variable domain in full (rest from reference TRBV11-3 and TRBJ2-3): EAGVVQSPRYKIIEKKQPVAFWCNPISGHNTLYWYLQNLGQGPELLIRYENEEAVDDSQLPKDRFSAERLKGVDSTLKIQPAELGDSAVYLCASSHGTDTQYFGPGTRLTVL.